These 22 T cell receptor beta chains were all obtained from the same sample, sequenced in a study of T cell clonality in common variable immunodeficiency. Data came from immunoSEQ multiplex PCR; TCRdb stores just in-frame clones and leaves some out. The sample holds tens of thousands of clones, and no clone turns up only once. The sequencing input was peripheral blood mononuclear cells. All receptors come from a person aged 18 to 75 in good health.

This clone was found many times. Compared with germline, one end of the junction differs, possibly owing to a read error. The CDR3 is cut off 3 residues early in the read; its end comes from the germline J gene. The rearrangement uses TRBV4-2 and TRBJ2-7, with D possibly being TRBD2 (5 bases). CDR3 length: 13 amino acids. From germline, CDR1 is LGHNA and CDR2 YNFKEQ. CDR3 residues: CASSQTEGYEQYF. The CDR3 bases that were read are TGCGCCAGCAGCCAAACCGAGGGCTACGAG.

This clone was recorded many times. The sequenced fragment ends 3 residues before the CDR3 boundary, so the rest is inferred from the germline J gene. V is TRBV7-2 and J is TRBJ1-1; no clear D. The CDR3 has 12 amino acids. Per germline, CDR1 SGHTA and CDR2 FQGNSA. CDR3 DNA, as far as it was read: TGTGCCAGCAGCATCCGTCCCCAAGGA. Translated, it gives CASSIRPQG. The full CDR3 protein is CASSIRPQGAFF.

In regard to this clone: The CDR3 extends 3 residues past the end of the read, so its final part is completed from the germline J gene. The chain carries TRBV5-1 and TRBJ1-1; 9 bases map to TRBD1. The CDR3 has 14 amino acids. Trimming removed 7 bases from V and 3 bases from J; junction bases left unmatched: 7. From germline, CDR1 is SGHRS and CDR2 YFSETQ. CDR3 DNA (partial): TGCGCCAGCCGGACAGGGGTCATGGACACTGAA. Translation: CASRTGVMDTE. In full, the CDR3 reads CASRTGVMDTEAFF. The variable domain in full, with the rest retrieved from reference TRBV5-1 and TRBJ1-1, is KAGVTQTPRYLIKTRGQQVTLSCSPISGHRSVSWYQQTPGQGLQFLFEYFSETQRNKGNFPGRFSGRQFSNSRSEMNVSTLELGDSALYLCASRTGVMDTEAFFGQGTRLTVV.

This clone was seen many times. The read ends 3 residues early relative to the CDR3; the germline J gene fills the gap. The V call is TRBV30, the J call TRBJ2-2; perhaps TRBD2 as D (5 bases). The germline CDR1 and CDR2 sequences are GTSNPN and SVGIG (reference sequence). This CDR3 is 15 amino acids long. CDR3: CAWSALGQTNEKLFF. CDR3 DNA (partial): TGTGCCTGGAGTGCCCTAGGGCAGACTAATGAAAAG.

This clone was picked up many times. The CDR3 end lies 3 residues beyond the end of the read and is filled in from the germline J gene. This chain connects TRBV7-8 to TRBJ2-1; 11 bases fit TRBD2. Unmatched junction bases numbered 13, after V lost 5 bases and J lost 4 bases. Germline V lookup: CDR1 SGHVS, CDR2 FQNEAQ. CDR3 length: 18 residues. This chain's CDR3 is CASSPPSGGFKGYNEQFF. CDR3 bases read: TGTGCCAGCAGCCCCCCTAGCGGGGGGTTTAAGGGATACAATGAG.

The sample holds many counts of this clone. The read ends 3 residues before the CDR3 terminus; that terminus is restored from the germline J gene. V usage is TRBV20-1 and J usage is TRBJ2-2; TRBD1 matches 9 bases. CDR1 and CDR2 (germline): DFQATT, SNEGSKA (reference sequence). This CDR3 contains 16 residues. The CDR3 DNA, read in part, is TGCAGTGCTAAAGGACAGGGGATGACTGGGGCCAACGTG. Encoded protein: CSAKGQGMTGANV. The CDR3 as a whole reads CSAKGQGMTGANVLFF.

Ten or more counts support this clone. The read finishes 3 residues shy of the CDR3 end, and the germline J gene is used to complete it. The rearrangement links TRBV20-1 to TRBJ2-7; TRBD2 agrees at 11 bases. V lost 3 bases to trimming and J lost 3 bases; unmatched junction nucleotides: 10. CDR3 length: 16 residues. Germline V gene lookup returns CDR1 DFQATT and CDR2 SNEGSKA (reference sequence). Partial CDR3 DNA: TGCAGTGCTAGCGACCCCGGGACTAGCGGAAGCTACGAG. It translates to CSASDPGTSGSYE. The whole CDR3 sequence is CSASDPGTSGSYEQYF.

This clone was observed many times. The sequenced fragment ends 3 residues before the CDR3 boundary, so the rest is inferred from the germline J gene. The V call is TRBV7-2, the J call TRBJ1-1, with 7 nucleotides matching TRBD1. The CDR3 has 15 amino acids. V was clipped by 5 bases and J by 1 base; unmatched bases: 7. In germline, CDR1 is SGHTA, CDR2 FQGNSA. CDR3 sequence: CASSIDRAANTEAFF. The sequenced CDR3 bases are TGTGCCAGCAGCATCGACAGGGCCGCGAACACTGAA.

The CDR3 sequence is CASSPDRDSDPQHF. The covered CDR3 bases are TGTGCCAGCTCCCCGGACAGGGACTCAGATCCC. The V gene is TRBV18, the J gene TRBJ1-5, with 8 bases identical to TRBD1. Sequencing ends 3 residues short of the CDR3 end; the germline J gene provides the rest. The CDR3 is 14 amino acids. Germline assignment: CDR1 KGHSH and CDR2 LQKENI.

This clone was picked up many times. Coverage ceases 3 residues before the CDR3 finishes, and the germline J gene fills in the end. This sample includes further DNA sequences coding for the same CDR3. This chain connects TRBV7-6 to TRBJ1-3; 8 bases fit TRBD1. This CDR3 is built from 15 residues. CDR1 is SGHVS, CDR2 FNYEAQ, per germline. V was clipped by 1 base and J by 1 base; unmatched bases: 0. The CDR3 loop reads CASSLGTGSGNTIYF. Partial CDR3 DNA: TGTGCCAGCAGCTTAGGGACAGGGTCTGGAAACACC.

Note on this clone: The read ends 3 residues before the CDR3 terminus; that terminus is restored from the germline J gene. The V call is TRBV7-9, the J call TRBJ1-2; 10 bases match TRBD1. Germline CDR1 and CDR2: SEHNR and FQNEAQ (reference sequence). The CDR3 spans 12 residues. Partial CDR3 DNA: TGTGCTGGACAGGGGGACTCCTACGAC. It specifies CAGQGDSYD. Given in full, the CDR3 is CAGQGDSYDYTF. The full variable domain, with the rest looked up from reference TRBV7-9 and TRBJ1-2, is DTGVSQNPRHKITKRGQNVTFRCDPISEHNRLYWYRQTLGQGPEFLTYFQNEAQLEKSRLLSDRFSAERPKGSFSTLEIQRTEQGDSAMYLCAGQGDSYDYTFGSGTRLTVV.

This clone was seen at least ten times. The read ends 3 residues early relative to the CDR3; the germline J gene fills the gap. The chain uses TRBV19 and TRBJ2-1; the match to TRBD2 covers 9 bases. The CDR3 extends over 15 amino acids. V was clipped by 5 bases and J by 2 bases; unmatched bases: 4. Germline V gene lookup returns CDR1 LNHDA and CDR2 SQIVND (reference sequence). The CDR3 DNA, read in part, is TGTGCCAGTAGTCTAATAGCGGGGGCCTACAATGAG. This translates into CASSLIAGAYNE. The whole CDR3 protein is CASSLIAGAYNEQFF.

This clone was seen many times. Coverage ceases 3 residues before the CDR3 finishes, and the germline J gene fills in the end. V and J are TRBV7-9 and TRBJ1-4; D unresolved. Germline CDR1 SEHNR, CDR2 FQNEAQ (reference sequence). V gave up 1 base and J gave up 7 bases, with 13 bases separating them. The CDR3 length is 15 residues. Partial CDR3 DNA: TGTGCCAGCAGCTTAGTCGAAGGGCTGGGTGAAAAA. Its protein is CASSLVEGLGEK. The CDR3 in full is CASSLVEGLGEKLFF.

This clone was seen repeatedly, ten times or more. The sequence runs out 3 residues before the end of the CDR3; the remainder is reconstructed from the germline J gene. The rearrangement joins TRBV18 to TRBJ2-3, with D unclear. Germline V gene data show CDR1 as KGHSH and CDR2 as LQKENI. The CDR3 has 12 amino acids. V lost 3 bases and J 6 bases, leaving 7 bases between the germline ends. The CDR3 bases that were read are TGTGCCAGCTCACCCCCGGGTGATACG. It is translated as CASSPPGDT. The complete CDR3 sequence is CASSPPGDTQYF.

As concerns this clone: The read terminates 3 residues before the CDR3 end, so the remaining end is supplied by the germline J gene. V usage is TRBV19 and J usage is TRBJ2-3, with 9 bases identical to TRBD1. Germline loops: CDR1 LNHDA, CDR2 SQIVND (reference sequence). This CDR3 region has 14 residues. The CDR3 loop is CASRPTGGQETQYF. The part of the CDR3 DNA that was read is TGTGCCAGTCGCCCGACAGGGGGACAAGAGACG.

This clone has a count of ten or more. CDR3 sequence reads: CASSSGSVSTGELFF. CDR3 DNA (partial): TGTGCCAGCAGCTCAGGGTCAGTTTCGACCGGGGAG. The rearrangement links TRBV7-3 to TRBJ2-2; weak D call: TRBD1 (5 bases). The read terminates 3 residues before the CDR3 end, so the remaining end is supplied by the germline J gene. Germline CDR1 is SGHTA and CDR2 is FQGTGA. The CDR3 has 15 residues. Trimming removed 4 bases at V and 5 bases at J, with 14 bases between.

The table lists this clone with many counts. Read sequence stops 3 residues before the CDR3 end, and the germline J gene provides the missing end. The rearrangement links TRBV2 to TRBJ2-5; 12 bases line up with TRBD2. The CDR3 runs 14 residues. Per the germline V gene, CDR1 is SNHLY and CDR2 is FYNNEI. The DNA read from the CDR3 is TGTGCCAGCGTCCGGACTAGCGGGGATCCTACC. Protein: CASVRTSGDPT. In full, the CDR3 reads CASVRTSGDPTQYF.

This clone was detected many times. The CDR3 is cut off 3 residues early in the read; its end comes from the germline J gene. This chain joins TRBV4-1 and TRBJ1-6; 10 positions agree with TRBD1. The CDR3 has 18 residues. With V trimmed by 3 bases and J by 10 bases, 15 bases remained unmatched. Per germline, CDR1 MGHRA and CDR2 YSYEKL. The sequenced CDR3 bases are TGCGCCAGCAGCCAGCCGACAGGGGGCGATGGCGGGAGATCACCC. Amino acids: CASSQPTGGDGGRSP. The complete CDR3 protein is CASSQPTGGDGGRSPLHF.

This clone appeared many times. The CDR3 end lies 3 residues beyond the end of the read and is filled in from the germline J gene. The genes are TRBV7-2 and TRBJ2-2, with D perhaps matching TRBD2 (7 bases). CDR3 length: 15 residues. The germline V gene has CDR1 SGHTA and CDR2 FQGNSA. V gave up 0 bases and J gave up 3 bases, with 8 bases separating them. CDR3 DNA (partial): TGTGCCAGCAGCTTAGCGGGGGGGCACACCGGGGAG. It codes for CASSLAGGHTGE. The CDR3, in full, reads CASSLAGGHTGELFF.

Many counts were recorded for this clone. The read ends 3 residues early relative to the CDR3; the germline J gene fills the gap. The genes are TRBV20-1 and TRBJ2-2; 8 bases align to TRBD2. CDR1 is DFQATT and CDR2 is SNEGSKA in the germline V gene (reference sequence). The CDR3 covers 16 residues. After removal of 2 bases from V and 7 bases from J, the junction contained 12 bases not matched to a gene. CDR3 bases read: TGCAGTGCTAGACCCCCAAGCGGGAGAAGGGACGGGGAG. Translated: CSARPPSGRRDGE. From start to end, the CDR3 is CSARPPSGRRDGELFF.

This clone appeared many times. Sequencing ends 3 residues short of the CDR3 end; the germline J gene provides the rest. The J gene is TRBJ1-1, the V gene TRBV19, with 8 positions matching TRBD1. Per the germline V gene, CDR1 is LNHDA and CDR2 is SQIVND (reference sequence). The CDR3 spans 14 residues. The CDR3 is CASSIGARGHPAFF. CDR3 DNA, as far as it was read: TGTGCCAGTAGTATAGGTGCCAGGGGGCATCCG.

This clone was observed at least ten times. Sequencing ends 3 residues short of the CDR3 end; the germline J gene provides the rest. This sequence joins TRBV20-1 and TRBJ2-2, with a tentative D call TRBD2 (6 bases). The germline V gene has CDR1 DFQATT and CDR2 SNEGSKA (reference sequence). The CDR3 runs 17 residues. The V gene lost 3 bases and the J gene lost 0 bases, with 17 bases spanning the gap. Incomplete CDR3 DNA: TGCAGTGCTAGTTGGTTGCCTAGCGAGACGAACACCGGGGAG. Amino acids: CSASWLPSETNTGE. The whole CDR3 region reads CSASWLPSETNTGELFF.